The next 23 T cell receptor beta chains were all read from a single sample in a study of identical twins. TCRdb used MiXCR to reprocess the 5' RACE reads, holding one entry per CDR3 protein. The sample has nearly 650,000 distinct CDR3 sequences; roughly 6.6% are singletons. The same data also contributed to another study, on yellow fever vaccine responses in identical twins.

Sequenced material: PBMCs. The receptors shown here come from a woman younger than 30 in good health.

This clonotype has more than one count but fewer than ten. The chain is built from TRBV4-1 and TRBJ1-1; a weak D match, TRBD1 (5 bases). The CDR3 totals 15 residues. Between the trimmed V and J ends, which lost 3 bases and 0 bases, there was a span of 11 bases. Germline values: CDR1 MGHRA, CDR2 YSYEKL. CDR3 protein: CASSHVGTMNTEAFF. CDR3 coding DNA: TGCGCCAGCAGCCATGTAGGGACCATGAACACTGAAGCTTTCTTT.

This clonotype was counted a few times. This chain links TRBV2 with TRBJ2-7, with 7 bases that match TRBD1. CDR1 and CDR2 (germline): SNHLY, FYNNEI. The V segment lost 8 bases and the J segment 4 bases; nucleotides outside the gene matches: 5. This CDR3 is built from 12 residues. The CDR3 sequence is CASGDRTYEQYF. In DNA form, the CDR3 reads TGTGCCAGCGGGGACAGAACATACGAGCAGTACTTC.

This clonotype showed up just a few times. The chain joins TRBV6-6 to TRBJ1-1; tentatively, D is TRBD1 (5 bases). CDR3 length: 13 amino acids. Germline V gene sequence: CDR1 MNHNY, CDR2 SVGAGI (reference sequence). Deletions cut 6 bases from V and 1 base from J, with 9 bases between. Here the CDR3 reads CASRQTANTEAFF. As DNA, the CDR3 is TGTGCCAGCAGACAGACAGCGAACACTGAAGCTTTCTTT.

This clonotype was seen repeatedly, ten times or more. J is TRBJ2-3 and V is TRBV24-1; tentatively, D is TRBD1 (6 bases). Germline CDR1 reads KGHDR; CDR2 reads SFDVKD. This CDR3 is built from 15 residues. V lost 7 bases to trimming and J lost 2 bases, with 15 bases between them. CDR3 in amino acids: CATSPRDTITDTQYF. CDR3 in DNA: TGTGCCACCAGCCCTCGGGACACTATCACAGATACGCAGTATTTT.

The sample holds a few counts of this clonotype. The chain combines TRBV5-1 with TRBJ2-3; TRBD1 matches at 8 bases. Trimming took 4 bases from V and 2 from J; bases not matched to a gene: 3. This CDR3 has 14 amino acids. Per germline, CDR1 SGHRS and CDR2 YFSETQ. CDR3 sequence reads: CASSPGQATDTQYF. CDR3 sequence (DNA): TGCGCCAGCAGCCCGGGACAGGCCACAGATACGCAGTATTTT.

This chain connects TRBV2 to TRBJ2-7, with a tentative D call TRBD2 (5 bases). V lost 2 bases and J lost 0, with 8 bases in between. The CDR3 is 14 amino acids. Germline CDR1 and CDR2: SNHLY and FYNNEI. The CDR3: CASSERERSYEQYF. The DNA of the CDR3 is TGTGCCAGCAGTGAACGGGAACGCTCCTACGAGCAGTACTTC.

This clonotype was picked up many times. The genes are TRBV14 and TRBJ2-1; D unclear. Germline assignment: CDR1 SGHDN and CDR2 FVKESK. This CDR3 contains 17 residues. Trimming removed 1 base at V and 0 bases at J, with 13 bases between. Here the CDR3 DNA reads TGTGCCAGCAGCCAAGTTCTCGTGCAGAGCTCCTACAATGAGCAGTTCTTC. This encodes CASSQVLVQSSYNEQFF.

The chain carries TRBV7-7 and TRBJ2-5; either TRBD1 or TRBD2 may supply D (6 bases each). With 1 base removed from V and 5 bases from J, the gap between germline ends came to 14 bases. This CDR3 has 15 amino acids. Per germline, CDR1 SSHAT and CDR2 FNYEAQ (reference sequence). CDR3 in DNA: TGTGCCAGCAGCTTAGTTGGGGGGCTGGGTGAGACCCAGTACTTC. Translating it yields CASSLVGGLGETQYF. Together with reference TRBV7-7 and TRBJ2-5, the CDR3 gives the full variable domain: GAGVSQSPRYKVTKRGQDVTLRCDPISSHATLYWYQQALGQGPEFLTYFNYEAQPDKSGLPSDRFSAERPEGSISTLTIQRTEQRDSAMYRCASSLVGGLGETQYFGPGTRLLVL.

CDR3 in amino acids: CASSLVGAGSEKLFF. The CDR3 region has the DNA TGTGCCAGCAGCTTAGTCGGGGCCGGGAGTGAAAAACTGTTTTTT. The chain recombines TRBV7-9 with TRBJ1-4; perhaps TRBD1 as D (5 bases). V lost 1 base and J 7 bases, leaving 13 bases between the germline ends. The CDR3 sequence is 15 residues long. Germline loops: CDR1 SEHNR, CDR2 FQNEAQ (reference sequence).

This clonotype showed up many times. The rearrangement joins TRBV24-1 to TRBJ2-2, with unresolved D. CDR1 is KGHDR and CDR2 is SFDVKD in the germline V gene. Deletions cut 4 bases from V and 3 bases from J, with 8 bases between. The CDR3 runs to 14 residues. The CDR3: CATSDQQHTGELFF. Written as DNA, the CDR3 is TGTGCCACCAGTGACCAGCAGCACACCGGGGAGCTGTTTTTT.

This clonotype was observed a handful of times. CDR3 sequence (DNA): TGTGCCAGCAGTTTGCTTACTAGCGGGGGGATTGGGTCCTACAATGAGCAGTTCTTC. It translates to CASSLLTSGGIGSYNEQFF. The chain couples TRBV27 to TRBJ2-1; 12 nucleotides agree with TRBD2. The CDR3 is 19 amino acids. The germline gives CDR1 MNHEY, CDR2 SMNVEV (reference sequence). The trim removed 3 bases at V and 1 base at J, leaving 10 bases unmatched.

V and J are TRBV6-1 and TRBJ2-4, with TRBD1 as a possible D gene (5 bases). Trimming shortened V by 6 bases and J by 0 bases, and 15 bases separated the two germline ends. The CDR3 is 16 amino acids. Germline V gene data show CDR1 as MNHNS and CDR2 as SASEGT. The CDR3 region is CASRAWGPEAKNIQYF. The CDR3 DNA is TGTGCCAGCAGGGCCTGGGGCCCGGAAGCCAAAAACATTCAGTACTTC.

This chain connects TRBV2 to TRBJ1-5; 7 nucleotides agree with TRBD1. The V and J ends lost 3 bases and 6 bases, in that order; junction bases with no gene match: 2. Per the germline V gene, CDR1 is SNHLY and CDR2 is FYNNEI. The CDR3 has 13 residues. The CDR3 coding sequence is TGTGCCAGCAGTGATGGACAGGCTCAGCCCCAGCATTTT. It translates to CASSDGQAQPQHF.

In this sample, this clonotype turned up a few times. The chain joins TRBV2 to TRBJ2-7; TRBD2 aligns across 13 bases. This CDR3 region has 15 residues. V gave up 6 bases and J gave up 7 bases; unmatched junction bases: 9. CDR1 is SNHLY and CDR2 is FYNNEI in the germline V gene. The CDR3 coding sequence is TGTGCCAGCAGGGGATGGACTAGCGGGAGCAAAGAGCAGTACTTC. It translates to CASRGWTSGSKEQYF. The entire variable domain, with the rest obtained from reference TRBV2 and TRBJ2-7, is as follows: EPEVTQTPSHQVTQMGQEVILRCVPISNHLYFYWYRQILGQKVEFLVSFYNNEISEKSEIFDDQFSVERPDGSNFTLKIRSTKLEDSAMYFCASRGWTSGSKEQYFGPGTRLTVT.

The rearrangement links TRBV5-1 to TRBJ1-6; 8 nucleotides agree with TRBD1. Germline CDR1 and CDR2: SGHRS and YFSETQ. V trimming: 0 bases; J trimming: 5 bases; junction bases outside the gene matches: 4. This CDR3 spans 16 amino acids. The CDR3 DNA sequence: TGCGCCAGCAGCTTGGTGACAGGGGTGAATAATTCACCCCTCCACTTT. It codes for CASSLVTGVNNSPLHF.

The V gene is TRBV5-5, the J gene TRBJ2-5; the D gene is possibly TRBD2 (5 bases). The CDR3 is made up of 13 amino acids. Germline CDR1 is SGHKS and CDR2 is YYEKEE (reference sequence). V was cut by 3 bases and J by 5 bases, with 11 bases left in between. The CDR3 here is CASSSREWETQYF. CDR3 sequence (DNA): TGTGCCAGCAGCTCGAGGGAGTGGGAGACCCAGTACTTC.

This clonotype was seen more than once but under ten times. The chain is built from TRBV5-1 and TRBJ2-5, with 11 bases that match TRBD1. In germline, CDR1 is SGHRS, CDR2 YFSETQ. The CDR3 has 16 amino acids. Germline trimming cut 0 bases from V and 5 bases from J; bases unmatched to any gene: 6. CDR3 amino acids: CASSLGRTGGAETQYF. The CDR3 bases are TGCGCCAGCAGCTTGGGTCGGACAGGGGGCGCGGAGACCCAGTACTTC.

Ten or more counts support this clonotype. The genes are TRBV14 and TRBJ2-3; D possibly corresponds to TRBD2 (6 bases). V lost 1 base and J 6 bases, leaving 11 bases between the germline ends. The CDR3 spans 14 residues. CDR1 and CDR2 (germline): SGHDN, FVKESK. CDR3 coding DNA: TGTGCCAGCAGCCAAGCGGGAGAGGGGGATACGCAGTATTTT. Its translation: CASSQAGEGDTQYF.

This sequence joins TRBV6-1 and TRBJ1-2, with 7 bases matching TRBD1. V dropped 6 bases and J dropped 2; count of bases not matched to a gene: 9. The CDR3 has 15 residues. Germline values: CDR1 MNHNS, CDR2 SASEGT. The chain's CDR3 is CASSPPTGANYGYTF. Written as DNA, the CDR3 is TGTGCCAGCAGCCCTCCTACAGGGGCGAACTATGGCTACACCTTC.

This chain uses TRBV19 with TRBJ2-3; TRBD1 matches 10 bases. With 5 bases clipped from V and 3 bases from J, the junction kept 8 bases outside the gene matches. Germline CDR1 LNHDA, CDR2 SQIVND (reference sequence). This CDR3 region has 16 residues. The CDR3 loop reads CASSDPGQGLTDTQYF. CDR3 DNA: TGTGCCAGTAGTGACCCGGGACAGGGGTTAACAGATACGCAGTATTTT.

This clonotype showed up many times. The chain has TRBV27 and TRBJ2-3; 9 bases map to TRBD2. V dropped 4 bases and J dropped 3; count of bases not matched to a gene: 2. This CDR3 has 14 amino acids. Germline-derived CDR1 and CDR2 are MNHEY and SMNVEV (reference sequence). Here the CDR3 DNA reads TGTGCCAGCAGTTCTGGACTAGCGACAGATACGCAGTATTTT. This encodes CASSSGLATDTQYF.

This CDR3 reads CASSQDRGNEKLFF. In DNA, the CDR3 is TGCGCCAGCAGCCAAGACAGGGGTAATGAAAAACTGTTTTTT. This chain connects TRBV4-1 to TRBJ1-4; tentatively, D is TRBD1 (6 bases). The ends were cut back, 0 bases at V and 4 bases at J, with 6 bases in the middle. CDR1 MGHRA and CDR2 YSYEKL come from the germline V gene. The length of the CDR3 is 14 residues.

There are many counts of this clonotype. The CDR3 sequence is CASKRTALNQPQHF. The CDR3 DNA sequence: TGTGCCAGCAAGCGGACAGCTCTAAATCAGCCCCAGCATTTT. The chain employs TRBV2 and TRBJ1-5; maybe TRBD1 (6 bases). The CDR3 is 14 amino acids. Deletions cut 7 bases from V and 4 bases from J, with 14 bases between. Germline CDR1 is SNHLY and CDR2 is FYNNEI.